The T cell receptor (beta chain) described here comes from a study of T cell changes during pregnancy in multiple sclerosis. The assay was immunoSEQ multiplex PCR, and TCRdb's table has in-frame clones only and misses some. In the table there are some 39,000 clones, about 90% of which are singletons. The germline V gene has CDR1 SEHNR and CDR2 FQNEAQ (reference sequence). Trimming shortened V by 3 bases and J by 3 bases, and 9 bases separated the two germline ends. CDR3 size: 14 residues. This clonotype was sampled from a female donor in good health, enrolled as a control in a pregnancy study. The material sequenced was CD4+ T cells from peripheral blood mononuclear cells, taken in the second trimester of pregnancy. J is TRBJ1-5 and V is TRBV7-9; D is unresolved. The chain's CDR3 is CASSFAAPNQPQHF. The DNA for the CDR3 is TGTGCCAGCAGCTTCGCGGCTCCCAATCAGCCCCAGCATTTT.